This TCR beta chain originates from a study of T-cell memory formation after mild COVID-19. General study findings and limits: Detection of some responders pre-infection suggested pre-existing cross-reactive memory T cells participated.

This clonotype has a handful of counts. What it recognizes is unknown. V lost 6 bases and J lost 10, with 9 bases in between. The CDR3 is made up of 11 amino acids. The germline V gene has CDR1 WSHSY and CDR2 SAAADI. TCRdb called the 5' RACE reads again in MiXCR, with one record for every CDR3 protein. The data show about 320,000 distinct CDR3 sequences, around 15% seen once. The sequencing sample was made of PBMCs or a T cell subset sorted from them (not recorded which). This sequence joins TRBV10-2 and TRBJ1-4; no clear D. The sequence came from a man between 18 and 29 years old who had mild COVID-19 (a few samples of this study predate the infection). Cell type and time point are not known. Here the CDR3 reads CASRDRGKLFF. For the CDR3, the DNA is TGCGCCAGCAGGGATCGCGGAAAACTGTTTTTT.